Listed here are 29 T cell receptor beta chains from one sample, sequenced in a study of blood T cells in healthy people across ages. A J-beta primer mix and a sample-barcoded 5' primer were used in a second PCR of about 6 to 12 cycles. From the 5' RACE reads, TCRdb called clonotypes with MiXCR, one entry per CDR3 protein. The sample carries about 1,500,000 distinct CDR3 sequences, roughly 40% recorded once. Sequenced material: blood. These receptors all stem from a woman under 30 in good health.

V is TRBV20-1 and J is TRBJ2-5, with D perhaps TRBD1 (5 bases). Near its end, the DNA agrees better with TRBJ2-4, so the J call may be wrong. CDR1 is DFQATT and CDR2 is SNEGSKA in the germline V gene (reference sequence). This CDR3 is built from 12 residues. The CDR3 nucleotides read TGCAGTGCTTCCGACAGATATAACATTCAGTACTTC. Its translation: CSASDRYNIQYF.

The V gene is TRBV12-3 or TRBV12-4, the J gene TRBJ2-2, with TRBD1 matching over 7 bases. The CDR3 has 16 residues. V dropped 4 bases and J dropped 4; count of bases not matched to a gene: 9. In DNA, the CDR3 is TGTGCCAGCAGTTCCCCCGGGACAGAGACCACCGGGGAGCTGTTTTTT. Translated, it gives CASSSPGTETTGELFF.

This clonotype was observed a few times. The chain couples TRBV3-1 to TRBJ2-3; the D gene is possibly TRBD2 (5 bases). The CDR3 consists of 15 residues. The V end lost 0 bases, the J end lost 2 bases, and 9 bases lay between the germline ends. Germline V lookup: CDR1 LGHDT, CDR2 YNNKEL (reference sequence). In nucleotides, the CDR3 is TGTGCCAGCAGCCAAGAAGGTAGCGTCACAGATACGCAGTATTTT. Its translation: CASSQEGSVTDTQYF.

V gene TRBV5-1 combines with J gene TRBJ2-3; 8 bases fit TRBD1. This CDR3 has 15 amino acids. The ends lost 1 base at V and 2 bases at J; junction bases unmatched: 3. Germline V lookup: CDR1 SGHRS, CDR2 YFSETQ. Written as DNA, the CDR3 is TGCGCCAGCAGCTTGACAGGGGGACCCACAGATACGCAGTATTTT. This encodes CASSLTGGPTDTQYF.

The chain joins TRBV29-1 to TRBJ2-7; D is possibly TRBD2 (7 bases). V lost 8 bases and J lost 0, with 20 bases in between. Germline V lookup: CDR1 SQVTM, CDR2 ANQGSEA. The CDR3 loop spans 15 amino acids. CDR3: CSTRYGGLSSYEQYF. CDR3 DNA: TGCAGCACACGCTACGGGGGGCTGAGCTCCTACGAGCAGTACTTC.

The chain links TRBV2 to TRBJ2-3; TRBD1 aligns across 9 bases. CDR3 length: 15 amino acids. Germline lookup yields CDR1 SNHLY and CDR2 FYNNEI. J gave up 2 bases and V 6 bases, and 6 bases lay outside the gene matches. CDR3 coding DNA: TGTGCCAGCAGCGCCGGGACAGGGAACACAGATACGCAGTATTTT. It translates to CASSAGTGNTDTQYF.

The chain couples TRBV4-1 to TRBJ2-5; 8 positions agree with TRBD1. Unmatched junction bases numbered 5, after V lost 2 bases and J lost 3 bases. The CDR3 is 15 amino acids. In germline, CDR1 is MGHRA, CDR2 YSYEKL. CDR3 loop: CASSQTGQVKETQYF. The CDR3 DNA follows: TGCGCCAGCAGCCAAACGGGACAGGTTAAAGAGACCCAGTACTTC.

This sequence joins TRBV4-2 and TRBJ2-7; D not certain. The germline V gene encodes CDR1 LGHNA and CDR2 YNFKEQ. Trimming took 0 bases from V and 3 from J, leaving 18 bases between them. This CDR3 comprises 17 residues. The CDR3 DNA follows: TGTGCCAGCAGCCAAGAGGCCCCGGCCCGAGCTTTCTACGAGCAGTACTTC. As protein: CASSQEAPARAFYEQYF.

This clonotype was recorded a few times. The J gene is TRBJ2-5, the V gene TRBV6-6; 7 nucleotides align to TRBD1. Trimming at V came to 7 bases and at J to 0 bases, leaving 5 bases not matched to a gene. CDR3 length equals 14 residues. Germline CDR1 is MNHNY and CDR2 is SVGAGI (reference sequence). The CDR3 sequence: CASTYGQDQETQYF. Here the CDR3 DNA reads TGTGCCAGCACCTATGGACAGGACCAAGAGACCCAGTACTTC.

The gene calls are TRBV30 and TRBJ1-2; TRBD1 is a possible D gene (5 bases). The germline V gene has CDR1 GTSNPN and CDR2 SVGIG (reference sequence). CDR3 size: 13 residues. Trimming removed 3 bases from V and 6 bases from J, with 14 bases in between. This chain's CDR3 is CAWRGGVRNGYTF. The DNA of the CDR3 is TGTGCCTGGAGGGGAGGGGTAAGGAATGGCTACACCTTC.

This chain links TRBV4-2 with TRBJ2-1; D is undetermined. Between the trimmed V and J ends, which lost 0 bases and 3 bases, there was a span of 9 bases. The CDR3 runs 15 residues. Germline loops: CDR1 LGHNA, CDR2 YNFKEQ. The CDR3 DNA is TGTGCCAGCAGCCAAGATGTGGCAAACTACAATGAGCAGTTCTTC. It specifies CASSQDVANYNEQFF.

The chain employs TRBV20-1 and TRBJ1-5, with a possible D match to TRBD1 (5 bases). The CDR3 covers 14 residues. Trimming took 6 bases from V and 1 from J, leaving 13 bases between them. Germline assignment: CDR1 DFQATT and CDR2 SNEGSKA (reference sequence). The CDR3 is CSALQGGSNQPQHF. DNA for the CDR3: TGCAGTGCCCTCCAGGGCGGAAGCAATCAGCCCCAGCATTTT.

V usage is TRBV2 and J usage is TRBJ2-3; tentative D call: TRBD1 (6 bases). The germline V and J ends were trimmed by 9 bases and 2 bases, with 12 bases remaining between them. Germline CDR1 is SNHLY and CDR2 is FYNNEI. The CDR3 consists of 13 residues. The CDR3 reads CASGGQYTDTQYF. DNA of the CDR3: TGTGCCAGTGGAGGACAGTACACAGATACGCAGTATTTT.

This clonotype came up a few times. J is TRBJ1-2 and V is TRBV7-6; D might be TRBD1 (6 bases). The CDR3 is 15 residues long. Germline V lookup: CDR1 SGHVS, CDR2 FNYEAQ. Trimming cost V 5 bases and J 4 bases, with 17 bases left between them. Here the CDR3 reads CASSLQPTGPYGYTF. DNA of the CDR3: TGTGCCAGCAGCCTACAACCGACAGGACCCTATGGCTACACCTTC.

The chain has TRBV5-1 and TRBJ2-1, with TRBD2 as a possible D gene (6 bases). Germline CDR1 and CDR2: SGHRS and YFSETQ. The V end lost 4 bases, the J end lost 0 bases, and 17 bases lay between the germline ends. The CDR3 consists of 17 residues. The CDR3 protein is CASSTSAGLSSYNEQFF. The CDR3, as DNA: TGCGCCAGCAGCACCTCGGCGGGACTGAGCTCCTACAATGAGCAGTTCTTC.

The chain combines TRBV7-2 with TRBJ2-5; 7 bases map to TRBD1. The V segment lost 8 bases and the J segment 4 bases; nucleotides outside the gene matches: 10. This CDR3 is 14 amino acids long. CDR1 and CDR2 (germline): SGHTA, FQGNSA. The CDR3 nucleotides read TGTGCCAGCGGTTTACAGGGGCTAATAGAGACCCAGTACTTC. Translation: CASGLQGLIETQYF.

This clonotype was counted a few times. The chain uses TRBV6-1 and TRBJ1-5; D might be TRBD1 (6 bases). Per germline, CDR1 MNHNS and CDR2 SASEGT. Trimming removed 4 bases from V and 4 bases from J, with 14 bases in between. The CDR3 length is 15 residues. Here the CDR3 reads CASSGQVFTNQPQHF. The CDR3 bases are TGTGCCAGCAGTGGACAGGTTTTCACTAATCAGCCCCAGCATTTT.

This chain joins TRBV27 and TRBJ2-3; a weak D match, TRBD2 (7 bases). The V gene lost 0 bases and the J gene lost 2 bases, with 12 bases spanning the gap. CDR3 length: 16 amino acids. The germline V gene has CDR1 MNHEY and CDR2 SMNVEV (reference sequence). The chain's CDR3 is CASSLSVGGLTDTQYF. The CDR3, as DNA: TGTGCCAGCAGTTTATCGGTGGGGGGGCTCACAGATACGCAGTATTTT.

The V gene is TRBV29-1, the J gene TRBJ2-1; 8 bases are shared with TRBD1. TRBJ2-7 matches the DNA end more closely, so the J call is doubtful. The CDR3 is 13 amino acids. Germline V CDR1 and CDR2: SQVTM, ANQGSEA. This chain's CDR3 is CSHGTGSYNEQYF. The DNA for the CDR3 is TGCAGCCATGGGACAGGTTCCTACAATGAGCAGTACTTC.

In its sample, this clonotype was seen a few times. The V call is TRBV24-1, the J call TRBJ2-5, with D uncertain. Trimming removed 3 bases at V and 1 base at J, with 5 bases between. This CDR3 is 13 amino acids long. CDR1 is KGHDR and CDR2 is SFDVKD in the germline V gene. Here the CDR3 reads CATSDHSQETQYF. CDR3 nucleotides: TGTGCCACCAGTGATCACAGCCAAGAGACCCAGTACTTC.

V and J are TRBV7-2 and TRBJ2-3; D is unresolved. Germline V gene lookup returns CDR1 SGHTA and CDR2 FQGNSA. V was pared by 8 bases and J by 2 bases, with 11 bases between. The CDR3 contains 13 residues. CDR3 nucleotide sequence: TGTGCCAGCTACTTCCCAACCACAGATACGCAGTATTTT. Its translation: CASYFPTTDTQYF.

For this clonotype: The junction differs from germline at one of its ends, possibly a read error. V is TRBV12-3 or TRBV12-4 and J is TRBJ2-7; 10 bases map to TRBD2. CDR3 length: 12 residues. DNA for the CDR3: TGTGCCAGCAGGTTAGCGGGGGGCGAGCAGTACTTC. Translated: CASRLAGGEQYF.

This clonotype has a handful of counts. J is TRBJ2-3 and V is TRBV28; D may be TRBD1 or TRBD2 (5 bases each). The V end lost 5 bases, the J end lost 4 bases, and 13 bases lay between the germline ends. Germline CDR1 is MDHEN and CDR2 is SYDVKM. This CDR3 is 14 amino acids long. CDR3 sequence reads: CASSGIGTPDTQYF. CDR3 sequence (DNA): TGTGCCAGCAGTGGGATCGGGACGCCAGATACGCAGTATTTT.

This chain connects TRBV6-1 to TRBJ2-7; 9 nucleotides line up with TRBD1. CDR1 is MNHNS and CDR2 is SASEGT in the germline V gene. The CDR3 totals 15 residues. J was trimmed by 7 bases and V by 4 bases; bases with no gene match: 11. The DNA for the CDR3 is TGTGCCAGCAGTGGTCCGGGACAGGGCAGGAATGAGCAGTACTTC. Encoded protein: CASSGPGQGRNEQYF.

This chain connects TRBV3-1 to TRBJ2-5, with 7 bases that match TRBD2. The CDR3 is made up of 15 amino acids. Losses at the gene ends were 0 bases for V and 3 bases for J; bases not matched to a gene: 4. CDR1 is LGHDT, CDR2 YNNKEL, per germline (reference sequence). In DNA, the CDR3 is TGTGCCAGCAGCCAAGAAACGACTAGCAAAGAGACCCAGTACTTC. Translating it yields CASSQETTSKETQYF.

The sample holds many counts of this clonotype. The chain employs TRBV20-1 and TRBJ1-2; D may be TRBD1 (6 bases). Between the trimmed V and J ends, which lost 5 bases and 7 bases, there was a span of 17 bases. The CDR3 sequence is 13 residues long. The germline V gene encodes CDR1 DFQATT and CDR2 SNEGSKA (reference sequence). CDR3 amino acids: CSARIGGGGGYTF. CDR3 coding DNA: TGCAGTGCTCGAATTGGAGGGGGAGGTGGCTACACCTTC.

This clonotype was counted once. This sequence joins TRBV4-1 and TRBJ2-2, with 15 nucleotides matching TRBD2. The length of the CDR3 is 21 residues. Trimming took 3 bases from V and 0 from J; bases not matched to a gene: 11. CDR1 is MGHRA, CDR2 YSYEKL, per germline. The CDR3 loop reads CASSQTGLAGGPVTNTGELFF. In nucleotides, the CDR3 is TGCGCCAGCAGCCAGACCGGACTAGCGGGAGGGCCCGTAACGAACACCGGGGAGCTGTTTTTT.

This chain connects TRBV3-1 to TRBJ2-1; D is undetermined. The CDR3 has 15 amino acids. V shed 1 base and J shed 12 bases, with 19 bases lying between them. The germline V gene has CDR1 LGHDT and CDR2 YNNKEL (reference sequence). The CDR3 sequence: CASSQGVTSLSGQFF. The DNA of the CDR3 is TGTGCCAGCAGCCAAGGCGTAACCTCTCTTTCAGGGCAGTTCTTC.

V and J are TRBV2 and TRBJ2-2, with D possibly matching TRBD2 (5 bases). V gave up 7 bases and J gave up 4 bases, with 13 bases separating them. This CDR3 comprises 14 residues. Germline V gene data show CDR1 as SNHLY and CDR2 as FYNNEI. This chain's CDR3 is CASTTSGFTGELFF. CDR3 coding DNA: TGTGCCAGCACCACCTCGGGGTTCACCGGGGAGCTGTTTTTT.